This TCR beta chain was captured in a study of T cell changes during pregnancy in multiple sclerosis. CDR3 length equals 16 residues. Germline loops: CDR1 LNHDA, CDR2 SQIVND (reference sequence). V was pared by 0 bases and J by 7 bases, with 16 bases between. Method: immunoSEQ multiplex PCR; TCRdb's copy keeps in-frame clones and lacks some. Of approximately 21,000 clones in the sample, 85% were seen once. The material was CD8+ T cells from peripheral blood mononuclear cells, obtained in the first trimester of pregnancy. V is TRBV19 and J is TRBJ2-1; perhaps TRBD2 as D (6 bases). The receptor comes from a female donor in good health, enrolled as a control in a pregnancy study. The CDR3 here is CASSIEQGLAANEQFF. CDR3 nucleotides: TGTGCCAGTAGTATAGAGCAGGGACTGGCAGCGAATGAGCAGTTCTTC.